This T cell receptor beta chain emerged from a study of blood T cell repertoires in COVID-19. Study at large: Sources were T cells, B-cell-depleted T cells, or PBMCs; the material itself was cDNA or gDNA.

The repertoire was sequenced with immunoSEQ multiplex PCR; TCRdb's copy has only in-frame clones and lacks some. The table includes about 360,000 clones, around four fifths detected once. This clonotype originated in a man aged 25 to 40 with active or convalescent COVID-19. The sample comprised peripheral blood.

This CDR3 reads CASGGNEQFF. In nucleotides, the CDR3 is TGTGCCAGTGGGGGGAATGAGCAGTTCTTC. The chain combines TRBV28 with TRBJ2-1; D possibly corresponds to TRBD2 (6 bases). CDR3 size: 10 residues. Germline CDR1 MDHEN, CDR2 SYDVKM. V dropped 9 bases and J dropped 7 bases, with 7 bases sitting between them.